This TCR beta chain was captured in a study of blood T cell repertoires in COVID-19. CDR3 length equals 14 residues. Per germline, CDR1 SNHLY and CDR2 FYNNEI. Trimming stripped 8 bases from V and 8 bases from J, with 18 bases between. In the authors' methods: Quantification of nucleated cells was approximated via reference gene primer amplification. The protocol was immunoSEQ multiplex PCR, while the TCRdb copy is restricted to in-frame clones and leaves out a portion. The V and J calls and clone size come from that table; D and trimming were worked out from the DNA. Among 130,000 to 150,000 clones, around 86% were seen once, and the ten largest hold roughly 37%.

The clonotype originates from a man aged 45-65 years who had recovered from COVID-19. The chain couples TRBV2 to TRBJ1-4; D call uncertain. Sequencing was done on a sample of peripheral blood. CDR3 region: CASRRRIAGEKLFF. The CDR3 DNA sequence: TGTGCCAGCCGTCGGCGAATCGCGGGGGAAAAACTGTTTTTT.